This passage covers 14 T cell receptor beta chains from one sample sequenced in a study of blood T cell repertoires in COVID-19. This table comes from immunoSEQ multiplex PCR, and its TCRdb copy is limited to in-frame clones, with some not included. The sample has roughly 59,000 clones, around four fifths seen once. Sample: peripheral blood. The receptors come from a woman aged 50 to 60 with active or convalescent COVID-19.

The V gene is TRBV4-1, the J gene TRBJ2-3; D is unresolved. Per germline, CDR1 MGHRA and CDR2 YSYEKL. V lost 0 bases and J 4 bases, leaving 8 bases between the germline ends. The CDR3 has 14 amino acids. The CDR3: CASSQDREADTQYF. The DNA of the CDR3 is TGCGCCAGCAGCCAAGACCGAGAGGCAGATACGCAGTATTTT.

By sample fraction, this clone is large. CDR3 region: CASSLYRGGNQPQHF. The CDR3 DNA reads as TGTGCCAGCAGCTTGTACCGGGGTGGCAATCAGCCCCAGCATTTT. The chain carries TRBV5-6 and TRBJ1-5; D is ambiguous. Trimming removed 1 base from V and 2 bases from J, with 10 bases in between. This CDR3 has 15 residues. The V gene's germline CDR1 is SGHDT and CDR2 YYEEEE.

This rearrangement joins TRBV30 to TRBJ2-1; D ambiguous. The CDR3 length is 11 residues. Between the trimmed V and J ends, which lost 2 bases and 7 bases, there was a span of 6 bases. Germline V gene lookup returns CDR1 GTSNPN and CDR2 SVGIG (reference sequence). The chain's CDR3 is CAWSRVNEQFF. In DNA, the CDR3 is TGTGCCTGGAGTCGGGTAAATGAGCAGTTCTTC.

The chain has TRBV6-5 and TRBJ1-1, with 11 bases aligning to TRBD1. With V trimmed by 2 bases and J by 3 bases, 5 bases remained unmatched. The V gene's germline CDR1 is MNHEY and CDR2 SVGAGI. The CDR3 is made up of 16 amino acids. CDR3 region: CASSYPGTGGYTEAFF. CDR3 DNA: TGTGCCAGCAGTTACCCCGGGACAGGGGGGTACACTGAAGCTTTCTTT.

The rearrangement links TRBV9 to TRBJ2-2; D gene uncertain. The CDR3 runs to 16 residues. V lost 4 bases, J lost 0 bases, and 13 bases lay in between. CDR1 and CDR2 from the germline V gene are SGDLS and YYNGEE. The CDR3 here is CASSPKVSPNTGELFF. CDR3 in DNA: TGTGCCAGCAGCCCAAAGGTTAGCCCGAACACCGGGGAGCTGTTTTTT.

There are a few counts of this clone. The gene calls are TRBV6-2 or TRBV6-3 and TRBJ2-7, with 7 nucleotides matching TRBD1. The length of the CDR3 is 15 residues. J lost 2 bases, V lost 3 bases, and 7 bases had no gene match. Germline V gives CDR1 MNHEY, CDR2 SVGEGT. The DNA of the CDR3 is TGTGCCAGCAGTTATCAGACAGGGAGAACCTACGAGCAGTACTTC. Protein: CASSYQTGRTYEQYF.

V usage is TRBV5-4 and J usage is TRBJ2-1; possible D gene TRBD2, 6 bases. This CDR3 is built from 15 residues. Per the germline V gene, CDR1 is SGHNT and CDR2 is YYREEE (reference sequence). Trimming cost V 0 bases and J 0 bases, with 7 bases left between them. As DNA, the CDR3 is TGTGCCAGCAGCTTGGGCGGGACCTCCTACAATGAGCAGTTCTTC. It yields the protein CASSLGGTSYNEQFF.

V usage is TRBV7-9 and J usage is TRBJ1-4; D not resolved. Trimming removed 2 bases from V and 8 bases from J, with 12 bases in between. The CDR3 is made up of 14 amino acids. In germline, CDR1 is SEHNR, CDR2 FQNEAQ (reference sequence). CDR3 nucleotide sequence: TGTGCCAGCAGCTTACTAACAGCAAGGGAAAAACTGTTTTTT. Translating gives CASSLLTAREKLFF. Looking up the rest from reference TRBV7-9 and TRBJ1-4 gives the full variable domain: DTGVSQNPRHKITKRGQNVTFRCDPISEHNRLYWYRQTLGQGPEFLTYFQNEAQLEKSRLLSDRFSAERPKGSFSTLEIQRTEQGDSAMYLCASSLLTAREKLFFGSGTQLSVL.

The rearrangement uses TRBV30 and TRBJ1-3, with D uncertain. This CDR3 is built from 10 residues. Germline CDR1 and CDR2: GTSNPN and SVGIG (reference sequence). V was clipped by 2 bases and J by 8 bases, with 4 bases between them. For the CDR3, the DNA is TGTGCCTGGAGTCGGGACACCATATATTTT. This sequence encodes CAWSRDTIYF. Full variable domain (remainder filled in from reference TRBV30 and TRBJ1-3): SQTIHQWPATLVQPVGSPLSLECTVEGTSNPNLYWYRQAAGRGLQLLFYSVGIGQISSEVPQNLSASRPQDRQFILSSKKLLLSDSGFYLCAWSRDTIYFGEGSWLTVV.

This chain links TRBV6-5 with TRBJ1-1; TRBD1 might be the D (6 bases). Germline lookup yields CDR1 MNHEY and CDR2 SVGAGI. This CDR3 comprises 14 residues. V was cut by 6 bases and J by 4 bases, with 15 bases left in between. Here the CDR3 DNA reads TGTGCCAGCAGCCGGGCAGGGGCCCCCACTGAAGCTTTCTTT. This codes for CASSRAGAPTEAFF.

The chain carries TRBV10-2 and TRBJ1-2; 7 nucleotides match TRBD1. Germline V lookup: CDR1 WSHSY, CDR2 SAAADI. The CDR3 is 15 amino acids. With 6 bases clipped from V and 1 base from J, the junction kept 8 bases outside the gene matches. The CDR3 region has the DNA TGCGCCAGCAGACAAGGGGGCTCGATTAACTATGGCTACACCTTC. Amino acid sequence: CASRQGGSINYGYTF.

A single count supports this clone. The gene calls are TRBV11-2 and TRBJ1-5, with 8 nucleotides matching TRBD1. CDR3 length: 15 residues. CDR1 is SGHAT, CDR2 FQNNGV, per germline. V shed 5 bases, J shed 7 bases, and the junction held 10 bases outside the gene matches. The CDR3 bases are TGTGCCAGCAGCCTAAATGGACAGGGCCTACAGCCCCAGCATTTT. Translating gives CASSLNGQGLQPQHF.

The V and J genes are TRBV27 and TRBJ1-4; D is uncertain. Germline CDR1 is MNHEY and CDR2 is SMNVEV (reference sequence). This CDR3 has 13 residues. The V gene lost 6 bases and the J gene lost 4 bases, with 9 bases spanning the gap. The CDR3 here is CASRPGFNEKLFF. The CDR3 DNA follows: TGTGCCAGCAGACCCGGGTTTAATGAAAAACTGTTTTTT.

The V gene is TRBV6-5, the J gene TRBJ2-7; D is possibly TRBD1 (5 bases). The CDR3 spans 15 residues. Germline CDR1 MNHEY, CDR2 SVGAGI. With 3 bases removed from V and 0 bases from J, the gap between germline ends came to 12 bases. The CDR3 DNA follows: TGTGCCAGCAGTTATCGGCAGGGCAGCTCCTACGAGCAGTACTTC. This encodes CASSYRQGSSYEQYF.